Sequencing of this T cell receptor (beta chain) was carried out in a study of sequential checkpoint blockade in melanoma. CDR3 size: 12 residues. CDR1 and CDR2 from the germline V gene are MNHEY and SMNVEV (reference sequence). Produced via immunoSEQ multiplex PCR; TCRdb's table is partial and in-frame only. The repertoire has about 5,600 clones, around 53% of them found once; the top ten carry 45%. The treatment denotes: randomized to nivolumab then ipilimumab (arm A) or the reverse (arm B). Sequencing used CD8+ T cells sorted from blood (inferred from file names), obtained from a patient given nivolumab and ipilimumab in sequence. The rearrangement joins TRBV27 to TRBJ2-5; perhaps TRBD1 as D (5 bases). The end of the DNA fits TRBJ2-7 better, so the J call may be wrong. This sequence originates from a human donor with melanoma. The CDR3, as DNA: TGTGCCAGCAGTAGATGGGGCCGCGAGCAGTACTTC. This codes for CASSRWGREQYF.